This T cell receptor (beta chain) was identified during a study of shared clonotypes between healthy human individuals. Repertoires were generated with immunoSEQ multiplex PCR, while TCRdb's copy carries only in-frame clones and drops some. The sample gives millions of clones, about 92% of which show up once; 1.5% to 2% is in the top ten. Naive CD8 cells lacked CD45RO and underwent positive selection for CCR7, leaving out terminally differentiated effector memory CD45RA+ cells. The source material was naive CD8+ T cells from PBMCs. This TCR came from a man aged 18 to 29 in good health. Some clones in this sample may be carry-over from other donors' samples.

The CDR3 region is CASSIPGDEYGYTF. CDR3 bases: TGTGCCAGTAGTATTCCGGGGGACGAGTATGGCTACACCTTC. This rearrangement joins TRBV19 to TRBJ1-2; D is possibly TRBD1 (5 bases). CDR3 length equals 14 residues. V was pared by 3 bases and J by 5 bases, with 13 bases between. Germline assignment: CDR1 LNHDA and CDR2 SQIVND (reference sequence). The whole variable domain, remainder taken from reference TRBV19 and TRBJ1-2, is DGGITQSPKYLFRKEGQNVTLSCEQNLNHDAMYWYRQDPGQGLRLIYYSQIVNDFQKGDIAEGYSVSREKKESFPLTVTSAQKNPTAFYLCASSIPGDEYGYTFGSGTRLTVV.